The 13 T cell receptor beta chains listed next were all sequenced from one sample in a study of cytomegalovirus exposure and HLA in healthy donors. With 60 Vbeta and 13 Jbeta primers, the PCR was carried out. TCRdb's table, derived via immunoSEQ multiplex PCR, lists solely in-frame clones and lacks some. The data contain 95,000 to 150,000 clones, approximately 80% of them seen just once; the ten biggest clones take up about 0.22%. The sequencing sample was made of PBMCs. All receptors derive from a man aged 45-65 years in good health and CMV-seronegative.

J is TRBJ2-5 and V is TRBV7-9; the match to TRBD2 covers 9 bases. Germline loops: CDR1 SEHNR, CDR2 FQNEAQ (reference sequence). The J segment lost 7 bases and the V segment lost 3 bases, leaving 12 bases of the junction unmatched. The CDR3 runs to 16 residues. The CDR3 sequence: CASSFGLAGPPGTQYF. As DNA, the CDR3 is TGTGCCAGCAGCTTTGGTCTAGCGGGACCACCGGGGACCCAGTACTTC.

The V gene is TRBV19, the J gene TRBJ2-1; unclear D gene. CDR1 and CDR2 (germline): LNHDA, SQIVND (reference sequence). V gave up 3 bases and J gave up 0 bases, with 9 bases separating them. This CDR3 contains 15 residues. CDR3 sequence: CASSMAGLSYNEQFF. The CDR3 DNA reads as TGTGCCAGTAGTATGGCAGGCCTCTCCTACAATGAGCAGTTCTTC.

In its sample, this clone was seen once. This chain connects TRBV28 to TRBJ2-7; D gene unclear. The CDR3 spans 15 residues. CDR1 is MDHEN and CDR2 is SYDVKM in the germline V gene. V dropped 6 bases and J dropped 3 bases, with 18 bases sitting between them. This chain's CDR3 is CASSPTDQRSYEQYF. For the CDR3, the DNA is TGTGCCAGCAGCCCAACCGACCAGCGAAGCTACGAGCAGTACTTC.

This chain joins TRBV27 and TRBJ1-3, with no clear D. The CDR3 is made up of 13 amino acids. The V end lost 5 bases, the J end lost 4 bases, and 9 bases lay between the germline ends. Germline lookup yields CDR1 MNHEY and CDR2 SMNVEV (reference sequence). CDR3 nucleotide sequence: TGTGCCAGCAGTCTATACACCGGAAACACCATATATTTT. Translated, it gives CASSLYTGNTIYF.

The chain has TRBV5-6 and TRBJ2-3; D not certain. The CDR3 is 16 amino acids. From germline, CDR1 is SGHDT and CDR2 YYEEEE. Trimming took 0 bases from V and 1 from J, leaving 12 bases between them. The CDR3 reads CASSLERSIRTDTQYF. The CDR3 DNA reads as TGTGCCAGCAGCTTGGAGAGGTCCATCCGCACAGATACGCAGTATTTT.

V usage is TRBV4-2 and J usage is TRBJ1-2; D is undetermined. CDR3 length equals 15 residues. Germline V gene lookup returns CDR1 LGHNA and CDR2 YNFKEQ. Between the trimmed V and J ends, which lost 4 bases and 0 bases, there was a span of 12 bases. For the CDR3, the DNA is TGTGCCAGCAGCCGGTCCCTAGACTCTAACTATGGCTACACCTTC. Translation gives CASSRSLDSNYGYTF.

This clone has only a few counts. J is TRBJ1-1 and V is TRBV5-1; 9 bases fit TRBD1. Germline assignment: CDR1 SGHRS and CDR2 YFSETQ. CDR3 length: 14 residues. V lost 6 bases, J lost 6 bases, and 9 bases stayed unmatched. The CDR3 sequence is CASTTGTGRPEAFF. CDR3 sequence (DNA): TGCGCCAGCACCACCGGGACAGGGCGACCTGAAGCTTTCTTT.

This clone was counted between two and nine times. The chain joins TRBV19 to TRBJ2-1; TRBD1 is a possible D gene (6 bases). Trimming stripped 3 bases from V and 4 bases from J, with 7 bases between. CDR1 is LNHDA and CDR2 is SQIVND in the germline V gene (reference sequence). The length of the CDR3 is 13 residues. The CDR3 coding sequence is TGTGCCAGTAGTATCGGGACATACAATGAGCAGTTCTTC. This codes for CASSIGTYNEQFF.

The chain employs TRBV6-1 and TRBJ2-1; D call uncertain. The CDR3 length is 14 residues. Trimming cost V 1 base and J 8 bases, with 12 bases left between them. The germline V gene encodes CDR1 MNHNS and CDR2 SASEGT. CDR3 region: CASSEVAWSHEQFF. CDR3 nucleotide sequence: TGTGCCAGCAGTGAAGTAGCCTGGAGCCATGAGCAGTTCTTC.

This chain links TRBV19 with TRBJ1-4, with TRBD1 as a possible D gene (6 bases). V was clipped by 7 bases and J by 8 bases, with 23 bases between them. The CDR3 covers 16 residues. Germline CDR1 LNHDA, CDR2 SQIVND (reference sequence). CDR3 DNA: TGTGCCAGTAAAGCTCTCCTCCGGGACACCGAGGAAAAACTGTTTTTT. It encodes CASKALLRDTEEKLFF.

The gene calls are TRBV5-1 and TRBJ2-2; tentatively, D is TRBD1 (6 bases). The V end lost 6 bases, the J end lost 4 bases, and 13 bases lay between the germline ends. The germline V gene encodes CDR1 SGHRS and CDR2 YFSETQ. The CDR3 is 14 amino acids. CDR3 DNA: TGCGCCAGCAACCGGGACATGGGCACCGGGGAGCTGTTTTTT. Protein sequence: CASNRDMGTGELFF.

The CDR3 nucleotides read TGCGCCAGCAGCCAAGTTCGTGCGGGGGGGTTAGCCAAAAACATTCAGTACTTC. This translates into CASSQVRAGGLAKNIQYF. V and J are TRBV4-1 and TRBJ2-4; 9 bases are shared with TRBD2. This CDR3 comprises 18 residues. In germline, CDR1 is MGHRA, CDR2 YSYEKL. Germline trimming cut 1 base from V and 0 bases from J; bases unmatched to any gene: 7.

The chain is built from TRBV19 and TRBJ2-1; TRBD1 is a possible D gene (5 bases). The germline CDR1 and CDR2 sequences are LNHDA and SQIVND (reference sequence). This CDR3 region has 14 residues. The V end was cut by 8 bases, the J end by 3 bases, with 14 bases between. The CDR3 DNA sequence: TGTGCCAGTGCCGGACATCTCATCTACAATGAGCAGTTCTTC. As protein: CASAGHLIYNEQFF.